This TCR beta chain was recorded in a study of T cell repertoires in ileal Crohn's disease. Time point reported: neoterminal ileum biopsy at postoperative endoscopy, about 6 months after surgery. Eligibility required adulthood, ileal or ileocolonic Crohn's disease and indicated ileocolonic resection. The CDR3 is 15 residues long. CDR1 is MNHEY, CDR2 SMNVEV, per germline (reference sequence). The V and J ends lost 5 bases and 2 bases respectively, with 13 bases between them. TCRB immunosequencing input was roughly 500 nanograms of biopsy DNA per sample. The protocol was immunoSEQ multiplex PCR, while the TCRdb copy is restricted to in-frame clones and leaves out a portion. Of about 60,000 clones detected, less than 90% appear once; the ten largest clones hold approximately 2%. With respect to this clone: Antigen unknown.

General observations from the study: Endoscopic recurrence occurred in every patient whose clonality exceeded 26.8%. High-frequency clones were more common in sorted CD8 than CD4 cells.

Sequencing used ileal tissue. The chain combines TRBV27 with TRBJ1-5; no reliable D call. This TCR was sampled from an adult with Crohn's disease. The CDR3 bases are TGTGCCAGCAGTCCACGTGGGGAGGGCAATCAGCCCCAGCATTTT. Translation: CASSPRGEGNQPQHF.